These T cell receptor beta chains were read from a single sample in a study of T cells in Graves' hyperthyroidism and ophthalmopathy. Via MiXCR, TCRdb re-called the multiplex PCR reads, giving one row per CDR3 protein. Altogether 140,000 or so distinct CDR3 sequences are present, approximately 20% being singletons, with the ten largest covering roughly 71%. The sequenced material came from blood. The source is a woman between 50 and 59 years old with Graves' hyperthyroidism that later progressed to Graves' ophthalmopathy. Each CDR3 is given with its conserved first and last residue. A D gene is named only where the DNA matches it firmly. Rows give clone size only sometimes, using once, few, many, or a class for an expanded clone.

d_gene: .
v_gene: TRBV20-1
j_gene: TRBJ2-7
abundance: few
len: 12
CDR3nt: TGCAGTGCTAGGGGCGGGGTTGGCGAGCAGTACTTC
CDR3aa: CSARGGVGEQYF

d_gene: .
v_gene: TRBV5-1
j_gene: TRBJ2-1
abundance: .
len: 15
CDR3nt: TGCGCCAGCAGCTGGGGACTCCCGGCGCCCGGTGAGCAGTTCTTC
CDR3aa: CASSWGLPAPGEQFF

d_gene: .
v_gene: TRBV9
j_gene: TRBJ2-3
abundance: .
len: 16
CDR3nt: TGTGCCAGCAGCGTAGGTCGGAGGGCCGGAACAGATACGCAGTATTTT
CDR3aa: CASSVGRRAGTDTQYF

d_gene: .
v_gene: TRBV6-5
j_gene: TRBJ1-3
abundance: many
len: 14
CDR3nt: TGTGCCAGCAGTTACAGGGGATCTGGAAACACCATATATTTT
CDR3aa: CASSYRGSGNTIYF

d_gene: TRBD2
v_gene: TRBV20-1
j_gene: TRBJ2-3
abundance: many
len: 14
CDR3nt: TGCAGTGCTAGTAGCAGCGGGAGTGAAGATACGCAGTATTTT
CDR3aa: CSASSSGSEDTQYF

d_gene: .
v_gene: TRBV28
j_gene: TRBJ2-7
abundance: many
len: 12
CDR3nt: TGTGCCAGCAGTGCAGACATATACGAGCAGTACTTC
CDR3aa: CASSADIYEQYF

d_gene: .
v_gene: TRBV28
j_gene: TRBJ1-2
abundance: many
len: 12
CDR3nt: TGTGCCAGCAGTCAGGGACTTTTGGGCTACACCTTC
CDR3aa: CASSQGLLGYTF

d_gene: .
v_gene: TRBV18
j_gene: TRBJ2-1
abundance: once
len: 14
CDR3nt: TGTGCCAGCTCACCACCGTCAGTCTACAATGAGCAGTTCTTC
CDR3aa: CASSPPSVYNEQFF

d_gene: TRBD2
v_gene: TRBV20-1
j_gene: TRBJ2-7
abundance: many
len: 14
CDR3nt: TGCAGTGCTATTTTAGCGGGAGGTCCCTACGAGCAGTACTTC
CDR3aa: CSAILAGGPYEQYF

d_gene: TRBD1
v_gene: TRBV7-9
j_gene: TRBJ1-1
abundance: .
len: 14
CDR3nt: TGTGCCAGCAGCGCGCCGGGACAGGGGGCTGAAGCTTTCTTT
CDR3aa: CASSAPGQGAEAFF

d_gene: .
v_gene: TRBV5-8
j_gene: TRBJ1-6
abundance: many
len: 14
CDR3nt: TGTGCCAGCAGCCAAGCTCAGGGGTTCTCACCCCTCCACTTT
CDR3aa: CASSQAQGFSPLHF

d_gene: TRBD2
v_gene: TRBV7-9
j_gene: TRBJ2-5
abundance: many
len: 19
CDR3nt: TGTGCCAGCAGCTTAGCCGCGGGACTAGCGGGAGGACGAGGGGAGACCCAGTACTTC
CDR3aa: CASSLAAGLAGGRGETQYF